Reported below is one T cell receptor (beta chain). The antigen remains unidentified. Time point of the sample: patch test 2, 6 weeks after DPC sensitization. This sample's treatment: therapeutic diphenylcyclopropenone sensitization with weekly scalp DPC. Total RNA was extracted from unfractionated whole blood. Looked up from germline, CDR1 is SNHLY and CDR2 is FYNNEI. The ends lost 3 bases at V and 9 bases at J; junction bases unmatched: 3. This CDR3 has 13 residues. The sample is drawn from a study of human T cells and chemical hapten exposure. Whole-study results and caveats: DPC sensitization left the count of TCRs above 1 in 1000 unchanged. Controls had significantly fewer large CDR3 similarity clusters than were formed by expanded TCRs.

TCRdb re-called the RACE reads through MiXCR, storing one row per CDR3 protein. The data contain fewer than 100,000 distinct CDR3 sequences, 7% to 10% of them singletons. The TCR comes from a woman in her 40s with alopecia areata. Some clones in this sample may be carry-over from other donors' samples. The chain carries TRBV2 and TRBJ2-1; 9 nucleotides match TRBD1. Here the sequenced sample was whole blood, taken in connection with sensitization to the hapten diphenylcyclopropenone (DPC). CDR3 region: CASSDTGGSEQFF. CDR3 DNA sequence: TGTGCCAGCAGTGATACAGGGGGCAGTGAGCAGTTCTTC.